This T cell receptor (beta chain) was captured in a study of a mutant IDH1 vaccine in newly diagnosed glioma. With respect to this clone: Its antigen is unidentified.

Using immunoSEQ multiplex PCR, the repertoire was profiled, and TCRdb retains in-frame clones only, with some absent. The sample carries fewer than 45,000 clones, 84% recorded once. The time point here: week 11, during vaccination. A single vaccine dose contained 300 ug of mutant IDH1 20-mer peptide, and topical imiquimod was used with it. From germline, CDR1 is MNHNY and CDR2 SVGAGI (reference sequence). The CDR3 is 15 amino acids. V lost 2 bases to trimming and J lost 1 base, with 12 bases between them. This chain connects TRBV6-6 to TRBJ2-7; D remains ambiguous. The receptor's source is a middle-aged man with glioma. The starting material was PBMCs, obtained from a glioma patient whose treatment included an IDH1 peptide vaccine. Written as DNA, the CDR3 is TGTGCCAGCAGTTACAACCGTCCAGCTTCCTACGAGCAGTACTTC. Its protein product is CASSYNRPASYEQYF.